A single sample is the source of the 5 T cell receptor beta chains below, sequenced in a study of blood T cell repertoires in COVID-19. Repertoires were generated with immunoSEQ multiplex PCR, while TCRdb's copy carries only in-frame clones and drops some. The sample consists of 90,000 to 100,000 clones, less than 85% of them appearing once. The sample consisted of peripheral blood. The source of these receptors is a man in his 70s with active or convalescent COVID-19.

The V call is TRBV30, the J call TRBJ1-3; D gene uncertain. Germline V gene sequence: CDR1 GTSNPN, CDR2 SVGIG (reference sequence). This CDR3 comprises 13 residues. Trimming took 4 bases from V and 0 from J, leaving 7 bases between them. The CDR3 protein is CAWNGRSGNTIYF. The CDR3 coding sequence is TGTGCCTGGAATGGGCGCTCTGGAAACACCATATATTTT.

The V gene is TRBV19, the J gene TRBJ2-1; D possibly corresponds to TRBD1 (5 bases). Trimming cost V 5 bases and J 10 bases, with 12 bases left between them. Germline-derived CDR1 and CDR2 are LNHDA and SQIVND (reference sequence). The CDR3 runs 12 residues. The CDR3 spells CASSVDRWEQFF. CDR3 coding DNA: TGTGCCAGTAGTGTCGACAGATGGGAGCAGTTCTTC.

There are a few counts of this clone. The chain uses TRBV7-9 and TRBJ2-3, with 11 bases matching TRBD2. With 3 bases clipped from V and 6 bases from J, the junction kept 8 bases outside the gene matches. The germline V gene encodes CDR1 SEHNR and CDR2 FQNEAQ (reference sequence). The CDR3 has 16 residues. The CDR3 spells CASSFPGLAGRDTQYF. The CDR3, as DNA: TGTGCCAGCAGCTTCCCCGGACTAGCGGGCCGTGATACGCAGTATTTT.

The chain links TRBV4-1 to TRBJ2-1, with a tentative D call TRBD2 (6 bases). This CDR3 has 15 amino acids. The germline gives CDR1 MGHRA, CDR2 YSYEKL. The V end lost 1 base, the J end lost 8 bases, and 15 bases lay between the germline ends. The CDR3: CASSQGTTRGHEQFF. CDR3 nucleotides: TGCGCCAGCAGCCAAGGGACTACCCGGGGCCATGAGCAGTTCTTC.

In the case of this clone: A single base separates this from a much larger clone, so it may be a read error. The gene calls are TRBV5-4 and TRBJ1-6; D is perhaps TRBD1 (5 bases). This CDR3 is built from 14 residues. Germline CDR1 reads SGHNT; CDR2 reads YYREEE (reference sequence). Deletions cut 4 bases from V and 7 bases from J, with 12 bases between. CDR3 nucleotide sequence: TGTGCCAGCAGCCCCCCGGGGGGGAATTCACCCCTCCACTTT. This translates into CASSPPGGNSPLHF.